This T cell receptor (beta chain) is from a study of T cell changes during pregnancy in multiple sclerosis. Sequencing was performed with immunoSEQ multiplex PCR; in TCRdb, only in-frame clones are kept and a portion is missing. The sample carries around 47,000 clones, roughly 93% recorded once. Sequenced here: CD8+ T cells from peripheral blood mononuclear cells, sampled in the first trimester of pregnancy. This receptor was obtained from a female donor with multiple sclerosis, enrolled in a pregnancy study.

The CDR3 coding sequence is TGTGCCAGCAGTGAAAGTAGTATAGAGCAGTTCTTC. Encoded protein: CASSESSIEQFF. This chain uses TRBV2 with TRBJ2-1; the D is unclear. The CDR3 loop spans 12 amino acids. The ends were cut back, 2 bases at V and 10 bases at J, with 9 bases in the middle. Germline V gene sequence: CDR1 SNHLY, CDR2 FYNNEI.